These T cell receptor beta chains were read from a single sample in a study of early T cells in non-severe SARS-CoV-2 infection. TCRdb used MiXCR to reprocess the 5' RACE reads, holding one entry per CDR3 protein. Of tens of thousands of distinct CDR3 sequences listed, around 8.5% are singletons. The sample was whole blood. These receptors all come from an adult who was a healthcare worker with PCR-confirmed SARS-CoV-2 infection or an uninfected control (not recorded which). Both conserved end residues are part of each CDR3. D genes are given only for firm matches. Part of the rows lack a size; the others show once, few, many or a class for expanded clones.

D gene | clone size | J gene | V gene | CDR3 DNA | CDR3 protein
. | many | TRBJ1-1 | TRBV7-9 | TGTGCCAGCAGCTTAGCGAGTAGGGTGGGTGAAGCTTTCTTT | CASSLASRVGEAFF
. | few | TRBJ2-3 | TRBV12-5 | TGTGCTAGTGGTTTAACCTTCACAGATACGCAGTATTTT | CASGLTFTDTQYF
. | . | TRBJ2-3 | TRBV12-3/TRBV12-4 | TGTGCCAGCAGTTTGAGGGGTAGCACAGATACGCAGTATTTT | CASSLRGSTDTQYF
. | . | TRBJ2-1 | TRBV4-2 | TGTGCCAGCAGCCGCTTAGTTGAGGAGGAGCAGTTCTTC | CASSRLVEEEQFF
. | many | TRBJ1-1 | TRBV12-3/TRBV12-4 | TGTGCCAGCAGTCTCGGATGGTCGAGTGGAGCTTTCTTT | CASSLGWSSGAFF
. | . | TRBJ1-2 | TRBV30 | TGTGCCTGGAGCCAGGGGTACTATGGCTACACCTTC | CAWSQGYYGYTF
TRBD1 | many | TRBJ1-1 | TRBV18 | TGTGCCAGCTCAGTCGGACAGGCGATTGAAGCTTTCTTT | CASSVGQAIEAFF
. | . | TRBJ2-7 | TRBV5-1 | TGCGCCAGCAGCTTGGCGGGACCGGTGGTCACCTACGAGCAGTACTTC | CASSLAGPVVTYEQYF
. | . | TRBJ2-3 | TRBV15 | TGTGCCACCAGCACAGGGGACGGACCCAGGGATACGCAGTATTTT | CATSTGDGPRDTQYF
. | few | TRBJ2-4 | TRBV20-1 | TGCAGTGCCCCTAGGGGGGATCTAGCCAAAAACATTCAGTACTTC | CSAPRGDLAKNIQYF
. | many | TRBJ1-5 | TRBV2 | TGTGCCAGCTCTTCCGGGAAGCCCCAGCATTTT | CASSSGKPQHF
. | few | TRBJ2-6 | TRBV7-3 | TGTGCCAGCAAAGGGTCTGATGGGGCCAACGTCCTGACTTTC | CASKGSDGANVLTF
. | . | TRBJ1-2 | TRBV25-1 | TGTGCCAGCAGTGAAGAAGGCTATGGCTACACCTTC | CASSEEGYGYTF
TRBD2 | . | TRBJ2-7 | TRBV5-6 | TGTGCCAGCAGCTTCCACTTGACTAGCGTACTAGGCCACGAGCAGTACTTC | CASSFHLTSVLGHEQYF
TRBD2 | few | TRBJ2-1 | TRBV7-6 | TGTGCCAGCAGCTCCCGGGATCGACGGCGGACTAGCGGGGCCCTTAATGAGCAGTTCTTC | CASSSRDRRRTSGALNEQFF
. | many | TRBJ1-5 | TRBV7-2 | TGTGCCAGCAGCTTGGGGGATTTCAATCAGCCCCAGCATTTT | CASSLGDFNQPQHF
. | many | TRBJ2-7 | TRBV3-1 | TGTGCCAGCAGCCAGCAGACTTCCAAATTTGGACAGTACTTC | CASSQQTSKFGQYF
. | . | TRBJ1-1 | TRBV3-1 | TGTGCCAGCAGCCAAGTCGGGGGGAGCACTGAAGCTTTCTTT | CASSQVGGSTEAFF
TRBD1 | . | TRBJ1-2 | TRBV3-1 | TGTGCCAGCAGCTATTCGGGACAGGGGAACTATGGCTACACCTTC | CASSYSGQGNYGYTF
. | many | TRBJ2-3 | TRBV18 | TGTGCCAGCTCCCGGACGGATACGCAGTATTTT | CASSRTDTQYF
TRBD1 | many | TRBJ2-1 | TRBV7-2 | TGTGCCAGCAGCACCGAGACAGGGTTGCGTGGCAATGAGCAGTTCTTC | CASSTETGLRGNEQFF
. | few | TRBJ1-6 | TRBV6-1 | TGTGCCAGCAGTTTGGAGGTGTCTACGGGTGGGACGAATTCACCCCTCCACTTT | CASSLEVSTGGTNSPLHF
. | few | TRBJ2-2 | TRBV7-6 | TGTGCCAGCAGTTACACCTTGGGATTCCCCACCGGGGAGCTGTTTTTT | CASSYTLGFPTGELFF
TRBD1 | few | TRBJ2-7 | TRBV5-6 | TGTGCCAGCAGCTTTGGACAGGGTAATTTTTTTGAGCAGTACTTC | CASSFGQGNFFEQYF
. | many | TRBJ2-1 | TRBV6-2/TRBV6-3 | TGTGCCAGCAGTTACTCGGGGGCAGGGAGCTACAATGAGCAGTTCTTC | CASSYSGAGSYNEQFF
. | . | TRBJ1-2 | TRBV30 | TGTGCCTGGAGTAGGACCTTAAACTATGGCTACACCTTC | CAWSRTLNYGYTF
. | many | TRBJ1-2 | TRBV4-1 | TGCGCCAGCAGCCAAGATTTTTCAGGAGGTGGCTACACCTTC | CASSQDFSGGGYTF
. | many | TRBJ2-2 | TRBV29-1 | TGCAGCGTTGCCTATACCGGGGAGCTGTTTTTT | CSVAYTGELFF
. | . | TRBJ1-4 | TRBV7-2 | TGTGCCAGCAGCTTAGTGGCAGGGGCCCTTAATGAAAAACTGTTTTTT | CASSLVAGALNEKLFF
. | few | TRBJ2-3 | TRBV4-1 | TGCGCCAGCAGCCACTCAGGGGATACGCAGTATTTT | CASSHSGDTQYF
TRBD2 | few | TRBJ2-3 | TRBV7-2 | TGTGCCAGCAGCGCGAGCGGGGTTGACACAGATACGCAGTATTTT | CASSASGVDTDTQYF
. | few | TRBJ1-5 | TRBV18 | TGTGCCAGCTCACCACAGGGGGGCAATCAGCCCCAGCATTTT | CASSPQGGNQPQHF
. | many | TRBJ2-3 | TRBV27 | TGTGCCAGCAGTGGCACCTACACAGATACGCAGTATTTT | CASSGTYTDTQYF
. | many | TRBJ1-5 | TRBV3-1 | TGTGCCAGCAGCCAGTCCGGTAGCAATCAGCCCCAGCATTTT | CASSQSGSNQPQHF
TRBD1 | few | TRBJ1-1 | TRBV7-9 | TGTGCCAGCAGCTTAGGTGGACAGGGTCGCACTGAAGCTTTCTTT | CASSLGGQGRTEAFF
. | few | TRBJ1-1 | TRBV7-3 | TGTGCCAGCAGCTTATCCCAGAACACTGAAGCTTTCTTT | CASSLSQNTEAFF
. | few | TRBJ2-1 | TRBV9 | TGTGCCAGCAGCGTAGATGCAGGGTTCTATGAGCAGTTCTTC | CASSVDAGFYEQFF
TRBD1 | many | TRBJ1-5 | TRBV24-1 | TGTGCCACCAGTGACACAGGGGAAGGGCAGCCCCAGCATTTT | CATSDTGEGQPQHF
. | many | TRBJ2-1 | TRBV7-6 | TGTGCCAGCAGCTTACAGCCTCTCCGTGCGGGGCCTAATGAGCAGTTCTTC | CASSLQPLRAGPNEQFF
TRBD2 | many | TRBJ2-1 | TRBV5-4 | TGTGCCAGCAGCTTGGCCGGTGCGGGGGGTCGCGAGGAGCAGTTCTTC | CASSLAGAGGREEQFF
. | many | TRBJ1-1 | TRBV12-3/TRBV12-4 | TGTGCCAGCAGCCGTTTGACTGAAGCTTTCTTT | CASSRLTEAFF
. | . | TRBJ2-2 | TRBV11-2 | TGTGCCAGCAGCCAAGCAAGCGGGGAGCTGTTTTTT | CASSQASGELFF
TRBD1 | . | TRBJ2-1 | TRBV12-3/TRBV12-4 | TGTGCCAGCAGATTCGGACAGGGTACCTACAATGAGCAGTTCTTC | CASRFGQGTYNEQFF
. | . | TRBJ2-7 | TRBV29-1 | TGCAGCGTTGAAGAGGGGAGCTACGAGCAGTACTTC | CSVEEGSYEQYF
. | . | TRBJ2-2 | TRBV30 | TGTGCCTGGAGCCTAAAATTTATGGGCGAGCTGTTTTTT | CAWSLKFMGELFF
TRBD1 | few | TRBJ2-7 | TRBV29-1 | TGCAGCGTTGTCGGGGGACAGGGTTACGAGCAGTACTTC | CSVVGGQGYEQYF
. | few | TRBJ1-1 | TRBV19 | TGTGCCTCTTGGAATCCTGGCGCTGAAGCTTTCTTT | CASWNPGAEAFF